The sequence of this TCR beta chain was determined in a study of blood T cell repertoires in COVID-19. For the study at large: The study drew acute and convalescent COVID-19 samples from the United States, Italy and Spain. Sample material is recorded as cDNA or gDNA derived from T cells, B-cell-depleted T cells, or PBMCs.

In the original processing: It was from reference gene primer amplification that nucleated cell counts were estimated. Some clones are missing from TCRdb's copy, which holds only in-frame ones; the method was immunoSEQ multiplex PCR. The D gene and trimming were derived from the DNA, and the V and J assignments and clone size from that table. The data contain 200,000 to 250,000 clones, approximately 81% of them singletons. Trimming took 5 bases from V and 8 from J, leaving 15 bases between them. CDR3 length: 13 amino acids. Germline V gives CDR1 MNHEY, CDR2 SVGAGI. What was sequenced was peripheral blood. The chain has TRBV6-5 and TRBJ1-2; D possibly corresponds to TRBD1 (5 bases). This TCR came from a woman older than 75 with active or convalescent COVID-19. CDR3 loop: CASSPSGGFGYTF. The CDR3 DNA sequence: TGTGCCAGCAGTCCCTCGGGGGGGTTCGGCTACACCTTC.